This T cell receptor beta chain is from a study of blood T cells in healthy people across ages. Findings and caveats of the study: Calculation of diversity from one million T cells yielded estimates considered to be underestimates.

Drawing of peripheral blood yielded 8.5 to 10 milliliters from each donor. A note on this clonotype: The antigen remains undetermined.

Germline V lookup: CDR1 SGHNT, CDR2 YYREEE (reference sequence). The CDR3 is 14 residues long. A second PCR, run for roughly 7 to 11 cycles, used a sample-barcoded 5' primer plus a J-beta primer mix. In TCRdb, the 5' RACE reads were re-called with MiXCR into one record per CDR3 protein. The table includes 790,000 or so distinct CDR3 sequences, just over 55% detected once. The clonotype comes from a man in his forties in good health. This chain joins TRBV5-4 and TRBJ2-4; D may match TRBD1 or TRBD2 (5 bases each). The J call may be faulty, since TRBJ2-7 better matches the DNA end. The sequencing input was blood. The CDR3 sequence is CASSPGTNTYEQYF. The CDR3 region has the DNA TGTGCCAGCAGCCCCGGGACCAATACCTACGAGCAGTACTTC.